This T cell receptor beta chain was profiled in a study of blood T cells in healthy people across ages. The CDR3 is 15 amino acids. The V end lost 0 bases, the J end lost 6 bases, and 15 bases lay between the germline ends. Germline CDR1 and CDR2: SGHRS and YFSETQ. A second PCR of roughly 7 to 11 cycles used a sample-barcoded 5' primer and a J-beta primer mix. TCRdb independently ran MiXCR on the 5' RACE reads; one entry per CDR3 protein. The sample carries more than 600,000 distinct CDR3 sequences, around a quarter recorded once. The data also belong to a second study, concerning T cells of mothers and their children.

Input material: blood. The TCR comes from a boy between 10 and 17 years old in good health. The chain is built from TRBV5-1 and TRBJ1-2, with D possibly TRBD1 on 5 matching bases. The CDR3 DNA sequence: TGCGCCAGCAGCTTGGAGTGGGGCGGTTTGGATGGCTACACCTTC. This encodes CASSLEWGGLDGYTF. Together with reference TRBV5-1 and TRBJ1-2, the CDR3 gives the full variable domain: KAGVTQTPRYLIKTRGQQVTLSCSPISGHRSVSWYQQTPGQGLQFLFEYFSETQRNKGNFPGRFSGRQFSNSRSEMNVSTLELGDSALYLCASSLEWGGLDGYTFGSGTRLTVV.